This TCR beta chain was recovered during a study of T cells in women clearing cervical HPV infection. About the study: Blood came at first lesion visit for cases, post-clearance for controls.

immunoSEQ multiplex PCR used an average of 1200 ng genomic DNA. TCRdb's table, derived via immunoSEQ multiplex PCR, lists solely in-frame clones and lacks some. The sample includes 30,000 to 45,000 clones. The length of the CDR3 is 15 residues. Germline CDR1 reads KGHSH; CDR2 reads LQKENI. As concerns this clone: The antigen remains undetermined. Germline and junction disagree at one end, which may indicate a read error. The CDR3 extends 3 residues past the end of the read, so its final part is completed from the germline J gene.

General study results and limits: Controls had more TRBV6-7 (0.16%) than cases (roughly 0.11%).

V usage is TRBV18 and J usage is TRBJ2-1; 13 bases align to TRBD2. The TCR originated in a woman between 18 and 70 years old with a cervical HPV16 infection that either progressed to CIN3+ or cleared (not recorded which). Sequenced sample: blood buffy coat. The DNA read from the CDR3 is TGTACCAGCTCACCGGGGACTAGCGGGATTAATGAG. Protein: CTSSPGTSGINE. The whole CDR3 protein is CTSSPGTSGINEQFF.